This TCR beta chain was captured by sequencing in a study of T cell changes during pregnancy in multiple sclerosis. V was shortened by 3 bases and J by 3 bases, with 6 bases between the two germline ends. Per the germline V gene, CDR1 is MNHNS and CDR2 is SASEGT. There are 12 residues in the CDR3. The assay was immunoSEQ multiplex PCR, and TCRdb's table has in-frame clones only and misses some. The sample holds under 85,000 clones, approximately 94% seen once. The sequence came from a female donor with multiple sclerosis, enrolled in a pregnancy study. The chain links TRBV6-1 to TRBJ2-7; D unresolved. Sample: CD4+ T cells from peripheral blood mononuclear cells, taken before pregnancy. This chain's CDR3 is CASSDVDYEQYF. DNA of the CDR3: TGTGCCAGCAGTGATGTAGACTACGAGCAGTACTTC.